This T cell receptor beta chain was identified during a study of vaccination effects on CD4 cells after COVID-19. About the study: Participants got two doses of BNT162b2 or mRNA-1273 vaccine. It was with approximately 9.6 IU/ml IL-2 and roughly 9.2 ug/ml peptides that two million PBMC per well were cultured.

This table comes from immunoSEQ multiplex PCR, and its TCRdb copy is limited to in-frame clones, with some not included. The table has tens of thousands of clones, 65% to 85% seen once. Concerning this clone: The antigen is unknown.

Trimming removed 11 bases from V and 6 bases from J; junction bases left unmatched: 10. The germline V gene encodes CDR1 MGHDK and CDR2 SYGVNS. CDR3 size: 13 residues. The study, taken as a whole, reports: Just 1 of 255 vaccine-induced clones in healthy recipients was cross-reactive. Late in the post-vaccination period, infection-induced and vaccine-induced clones underwent marked clonal contraction.

Scientists isolated CD4+ T cells after a roughly nine-day culture period ended. The material sequenced was CD4+ T cells from PBMCs cultured without peptide, taken before COVID-19 vaccination. The TCR comes from a human donor who received a COVID-19 vaccine. V gene TRBV25-1 combines with J gene TRBJ1-2; 9 bases fit TRBD1. The CDR3 nucleotides read TGTGCCTCTGGGTCACAGGGGGCGGATGGCTACACCTTC. Its protein is CASGSQGADGYTF.